Shown below are 21 T cell receptor beta chains from a single sample sequenced in a study of T cell responses to AZD1222 COVID-19 vaccine. Clones were sequenced by immunoSEQ multiplex PCR, and TCRdb holds only the in-frame ones, with some missing. The sample contains tens of thousands of clones, around 87% of which appear only once. Sequences were derived from peripheral blood, sampled 28 days after the second AZD1222 dose. The receptors stem from an adult who received the AZD1222 COVID-19 vaccine.

J is TRBJ2-1 and V is TRBV27; D perhaps matches TRBD2 (5 bases). This CDR3 is 15 amino acids long. The germline gives CDR1 MNHEY, CDR2 SMNVEV (reference sequence). V lost 6 bases, J lost 1 base, and 13 bases lay in between. The CDR3 DNA is TGTGCCAGCAGCTCACGGAGCGGTTCCTACAATGAGCAGTTCTTC. This translates into CASSSRSGSYNEQFF.

This chain joins TRBV28 and TRBJ2-1, with a possible D match to TRBD1 (5 bases). The V gene lost 6 bases and the J gene lost 7 bases, with 13 bases spanning the gap. The CDR3 covers 13 residues. Germline CDR1 reads MDHEN; CDR2 reads SYDVKM. This chain's CDR3 is CASRETVPNEQFF. The CDR3 DNA sequence: TGTGCCAGCAGGGAGACAGTGCCGAATGAGCAGTTCTTC.

The CDR3 bases are TGTGCCAGCAGTTCGACAGCGAACACTGAAGCTTTCTTT. As protein: CASSSTANTEAFF. This chain links TRBV6-5 with TRBJ1-1; tentatively, D is TRBD1 (5 bases). Looked up from germline, CDR1 is MNHEY and CDR2 is SVGAGI. The CDR3 has 13 residues. V dropped 4 bases and J dropped 1 base, with 7 bases sitting between them.

V gene TRBV4-1 combines with J gene TRBJ1-2; the match to TRBD1 covers 7 bases. The CDR3 runs to 15 residues. V was pared by 0 bases and J by 3 bases, with 4 bases of the junction left unmatched. The germline gives CDR1 MGHRA, CDR2 YSYEKL. The CDR3 loop reads CASSQDRGTDYGYTF. The CDR3 coding sequence is TGCGCCAGCAGCCAAGATCGAGGGACAGACTATGGCTACACCTTC.

This clone was detected a few times. The DNA for the CDR3 is TGTGCCAGCAGCTTAGGGGGACAGCTTAATTCACCCCTCCACTTT. Translating gives CASSLGGQLNSPLHF. The genes are TRBV7-9 and TRBJ1-6, with TRBD1 matching over 7 bases. Per germline, CDR1 SEHNR and CDR2 FQNEAQ (reference sequence). Trimming at V came to 1 base and at J to 6 bases, leaving 3 bases not matched to a gene. This CDR3 comprises 15 residues. Combining the CDR3 with reference TRBV7-9 and TRBJ1-6 gives the whole variable domain DTGVSQNPRHKITKRGQNVTFRCDPISEHNRLYWYRQTLGQGPEFLTYFQNEAQLEKSRLLSDRFSAERPKGSFSTLEIQRTEQGDSAMYLCASSLGGQLNSPLHFGNGTRLTVT.

This chain links TRBV28 with TRBJ2-3, with 10 bases aligning to TRBD2. The CDR3 consists of 13 residues. Germline values: CDR1 MDHEN, CDR2 SYDVKM. CDR3 in DNA: TGTGCGAATAGCGGGGGGAGCACAGATACGCAGTATTTT. Its translation: CANSGGSTDTQYF.

The rearrangement links TRBV30 to TRBJ2-3; 9 bases align to TRBD1. The germline V gene has CDR1 GTSNPN and CDR2 SVGIG (reference sequence). The CDR3 totals 14 residues. V was clipped by 3 bases and J by 4 bases; unmatched bases: 5. The DNA for the CDR3 is TGTGCCTGGAGGGATTGGACAGGGGCAGATACGCAGTATTTT. Protein: CAWRDWTGADTQYF.

The gene calls are TRBV5-6 and TRBJ1-2, with unresolved D. Germline lookup yields CDR1 SGHDT and CDR2 YYEEEE. The V and J ends lost 1 base and 2 bases respectively, with 6 bases between them. This CDR3 has 13 amino acids. For the CDR3, the DNA is TGTGCCAGCAGCTTGTGGGGAAACTATGGCTACACCTTC. Protein product: CASSLWGNYGYTF.

This chain joins TRBV18 and TRBJ2-2; D is possibly TRBD1 (5 bases). The CDR3 contains 15 residues. V was cut by 1 base and J by 3 bases, with 9 bases left in between. The V gene's germline CDR1 is KGHSH and CDR2 LQKENI. The CDR3 bases are TGTGCCAGCTCACCACGTACAGGTGACACCGGGGAGCTGTTTTTT. This sequence encodes CASSPRTGDTGELFF.

This clone was observed a few times. The V gene is TRBV6-4, the J gene TRBJ2-2, with 10 positions matching TRBD2. V lost 5 bases to trimming and J lost 4 bases; unmatched junction nucleotides: 1. CDR1 is MRHNA and CDR2 is SNTAGT in the germline V gene. The CDR3 sequence is 14 residues long. As DNA, the CDR3 is TGTGCCAGCAGTAGCGGGGGGGCCACCGGGGAGCTGTTTTTT. The encoded protein is CASSSGGATGELFF.

The J gene is TRBJ1-5, the V gene TRBV30; a weak D match, TRBD1 (5 bases). This CDR3 has 17 residues. The germline V gene encodes CDR1 GTSNPN and CDR2 SVGIG (reference sequence). V lost 0 bases and J 6 bases, leaving 21 bases between the germline ends. This CDR3 reads CAWSVLNPVGGRQPQHF. CDR3 DNA: TGTGCCTGGAGTGTTCTCAACCCCGTGGGGGGTCGTCAGCCCCAGCATTTT.

The J gene is TRBJ2-2, the V gene TRBV5-8, with TRBD2 matching 8 bases. CDR3 length: 17 amino acids. Trimming cost V 0 bases and J 1 base; bases outside gene matches: 5. Germline V gives CDR1 SGHTS, CDR2 YDEGEE. The CDR3 DNA reads TGTGCCAGCAGCTTGGCATTGCTAGCGGGGAACACCGGGGAGCTGTTTTTT. Amino acid sequence: CASSLALLAGNTGELFF.

The chain uses TRBV18 and TRBJ1-1; D is perhaps TRBD1 (6 bases). Germline V CDR1 and CDR2: KGHSH, LQKENI. V was pared by 2 bases and J by 2 bases, with 9 bases between. The CDR3 consists of 14 residues. The CDR3 is CASSPRTDNTEAFF. In DNA form, the CDR3 reads TGTGCCAGCTCACCAAGGACAGACAACACTGAAGCTTTCTTT.

This sequence joins TRBV24-1 and TRBJ2-1, with 9 positions matching TRBD2. CDR1 and CDR2 (germline): KGHDR, SFDVKD. V shed 4 bases, J shed 5 bases, and the junction held 8 bases outside the gene matches. The CDR3 sequence is 16 residues long. The CDR3 protein is CATSDRSGRFDNEQFF. DNA for the CDR3: TGTGCCACCAGTGACCGGAGCGGGAGGTTCGACAATGAGCAGTTCTTC.

This sequence joins TRBV4-2 and TRBJ1-6; D not resolved. V gave up 0 bases and J gave up 5 bases, with 11 bases separating them. CDR3 size: 16 residues. The germline V gene encodes CDR1 LGHNA and CDR2 YNFKEQ. The CDR3 DNA reads as TGTGCCAGCAGCCAAGATAGGGCACTCGATAATTCACCCCTCCACTTT. This codes for CASSQDRALDNSPLHF.

The chain employs TRBV7-3 and TRBJ2-2; no firm D call. V gave up 6 bases and J gave up 2 bases, with 10 bases separating them. The CDR3 is made up of 14 amino acids. Germline lookup yields CDR1 SGHTA and CDR2 FQGTGA. The CDR3 DNA reads TGTGCCAGCAGGGACGGACCTAACACCGGGGAGCTGTTTTTT. Residues: CASRDGPNTGELFF.

V is TRBV7-2 and J is TRBJ1-1, with 8 bases aligning to TRBD1. Germline V gene sequence: CDR1 SGHTA, CDR2 FQGNSA. The CDR3 runs to 16 residues. The ends lost 5 bases at V and 0 bases at J; junction bases unmatched: 8. CDR3 in amino acids: CASSPGQGRLNTEAFF. The CDR3 DNA sequence: TGTGCCAGCAGCCCCGGACAGGGACGCTTGAACACTGAAGCTTTCTTT.

The chain recombines TRBV5-4 with TRBJ2-3; 10 bases align to TRBD2. The germline CDR1 and CDR2 sequences are SGHNT and YYREEE (reference sequence). CDR3 length equals 14 residues. V gave up 10 bases and J gave up 4 bases; unmatched junction bases: 9. The CDR3 bases are TGTGCCGCCGCAAAAGCGGGAGGGGCAGATACGCAGTATTTT. Encoded protein: CAAAKAGGADTQYF.

The CDR3 region is CASSPLGANTDTQYF. Here the CDR3 DNA reads TGTGCCAGCTCACCACTGGGCGCAAACACAGATACGCAGTATTTT. The chain recombines TRBV18 with TRBJ2-3; no firm D call. The CDR3 runs to 15 residues. From germline, CDR1 is KGHSH and CDR2 LQKENI. Deletions cut 1 base from V and 2 bases from J, with 10 bases between.

The chain uses TRBV21-1 and TRBJ2-5. TRBV21-1 has pseudogene status. This CDR3 spans 17 amino acids. CDR3 residues: CASSSSDLLCIPGTQYF. CDR3 coding DNA: TGTGCCAGCAGCTCTTCGGACCTTCTTTGTATTCCTGGGACCCAGTACTTC.

The genes are TRBV10-3 and TRBJ1-4; D gene ambiguous. This CDR3 comprises 13 residues. The ends were cut back, 10 bases at V and 4 bases at J, with 13 bases in the middle. Germline CDR1 ENHRY, CDR2 SYGVKD. CDR3 coding DNA: TGTGCCACCCATGGACGGCATAATGAAAAACTGTTTTTT. Its protein product is CATHGRHNEKLFF.